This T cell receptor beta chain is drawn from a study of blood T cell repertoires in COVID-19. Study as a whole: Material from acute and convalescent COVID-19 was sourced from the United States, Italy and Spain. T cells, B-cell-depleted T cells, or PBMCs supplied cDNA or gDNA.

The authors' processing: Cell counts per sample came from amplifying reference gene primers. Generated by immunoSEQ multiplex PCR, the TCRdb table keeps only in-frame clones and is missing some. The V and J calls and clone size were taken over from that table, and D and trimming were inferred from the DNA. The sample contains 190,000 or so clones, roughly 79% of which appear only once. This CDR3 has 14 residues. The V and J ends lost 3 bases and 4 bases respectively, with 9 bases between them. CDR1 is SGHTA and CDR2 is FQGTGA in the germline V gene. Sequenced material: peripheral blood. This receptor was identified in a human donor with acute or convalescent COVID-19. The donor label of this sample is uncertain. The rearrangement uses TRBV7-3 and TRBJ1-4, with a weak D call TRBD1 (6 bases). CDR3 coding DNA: TGTGCCAGCAGCTTGACAGGTAGTAATGAAAAACTGTTTTTT. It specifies CASSLTGSNEKLFF.